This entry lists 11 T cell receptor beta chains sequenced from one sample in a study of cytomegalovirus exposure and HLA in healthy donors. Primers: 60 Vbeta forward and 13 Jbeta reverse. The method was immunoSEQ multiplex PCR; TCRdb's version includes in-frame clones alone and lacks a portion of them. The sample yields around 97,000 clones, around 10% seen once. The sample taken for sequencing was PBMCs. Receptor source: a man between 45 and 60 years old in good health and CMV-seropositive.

CDR3 protein: CASSYYGGSTDTQYF. The CDR3 DNA is TGTGCCAGCAGTTACTACGGCGGTAGCACAGATACGCAGTATTTT. This rearrangement joins TRBV6-5 to TRBJ2-3; D is undetermined. The CDR3 spans 15 residues. CDR1 is MNHEY and CDR2 is SVGAGI in the germline V gene. V dropped 1 base and J dropped 0 bases, with 8 bases sitting between them.

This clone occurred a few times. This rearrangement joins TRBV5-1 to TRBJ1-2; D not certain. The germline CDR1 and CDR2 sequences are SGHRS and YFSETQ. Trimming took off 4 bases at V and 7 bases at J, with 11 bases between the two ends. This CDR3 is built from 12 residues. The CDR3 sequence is CASSAGEAGYTF. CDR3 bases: TGCGCCAGCAGCGCCGGAGAGGCTGGCTACACCTTC.

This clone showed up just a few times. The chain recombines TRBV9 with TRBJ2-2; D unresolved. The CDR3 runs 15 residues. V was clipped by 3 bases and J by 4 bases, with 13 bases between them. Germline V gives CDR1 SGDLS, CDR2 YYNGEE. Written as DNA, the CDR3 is TGTGCCAGCAGCGCCCTAGTGGGTGTCACCGGGGAGCTGTTTTTT. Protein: CASSALVGVTGELFF.

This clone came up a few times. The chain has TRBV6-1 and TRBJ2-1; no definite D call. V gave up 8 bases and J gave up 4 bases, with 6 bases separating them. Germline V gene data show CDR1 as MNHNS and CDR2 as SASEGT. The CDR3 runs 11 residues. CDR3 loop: CASLDYNEQFF. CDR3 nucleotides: TGTGCCAGCTTAGATTACAATGAGCAGTTCTTC.

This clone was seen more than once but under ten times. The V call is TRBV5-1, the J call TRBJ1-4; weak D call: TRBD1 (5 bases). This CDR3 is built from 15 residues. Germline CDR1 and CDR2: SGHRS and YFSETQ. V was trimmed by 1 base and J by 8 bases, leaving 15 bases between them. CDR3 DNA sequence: TGCGCCAGCAGCTTGATGGGGGACTCTTGGGAAAAACTGTTTTTT. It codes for CASSLMGDSWEKLFF.

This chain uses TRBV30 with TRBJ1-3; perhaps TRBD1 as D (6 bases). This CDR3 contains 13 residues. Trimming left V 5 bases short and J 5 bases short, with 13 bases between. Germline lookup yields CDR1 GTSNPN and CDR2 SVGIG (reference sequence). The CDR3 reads CAWEAGERNTIYF. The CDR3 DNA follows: TGTGCCTGGGAGGCAGGGGAGAGAAACACCATATATTTT.

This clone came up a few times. The CDR3 sequence is CASSPAGTRSSYEQYF. CDR3 nucleotides: TGTGCCAGCAGCCCGGCCGGGACTCGGAGCTCCTACGAGCAGTACTTC. The V and J genes are TRBV4-2 and TRBJ2-7; D is perhaps TRBD2 (6 bases). CDR1 and CDR2 from the germline V gene are LGHNA and YNFKEQ. The ends were cut back, 4 bases at V and 0 bases at J, with 16 bases in the middle. CDR3 length equals 16 residues.

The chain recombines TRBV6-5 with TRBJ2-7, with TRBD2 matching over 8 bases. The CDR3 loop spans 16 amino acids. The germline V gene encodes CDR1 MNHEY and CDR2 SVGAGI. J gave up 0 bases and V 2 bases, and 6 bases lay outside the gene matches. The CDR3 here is CASSYGGGRPSYEQYF. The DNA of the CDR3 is TGTGCCAGCAGTTACGGGGGCGGGAGGCCCTCCTACGAGCAGTACTTC.

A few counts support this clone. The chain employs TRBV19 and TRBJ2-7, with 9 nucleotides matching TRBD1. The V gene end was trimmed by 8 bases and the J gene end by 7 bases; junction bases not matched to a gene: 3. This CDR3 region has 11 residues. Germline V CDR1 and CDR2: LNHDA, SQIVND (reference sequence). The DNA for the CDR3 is TGTGCCAGTGGACAGGGGTGGGAGCAGTACTTC. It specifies CASGQGWEQYF.

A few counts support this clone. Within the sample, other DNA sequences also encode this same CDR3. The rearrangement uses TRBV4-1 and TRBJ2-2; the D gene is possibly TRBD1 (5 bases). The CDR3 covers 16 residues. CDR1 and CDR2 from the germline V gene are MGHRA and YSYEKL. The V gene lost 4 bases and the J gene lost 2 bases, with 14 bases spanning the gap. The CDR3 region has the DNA TGCGCCAGCAGCCTCCTGGGCAGGGCAAACACCGGGGAGCTGTTTTTT. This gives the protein CASSLLGRANTGELFF.

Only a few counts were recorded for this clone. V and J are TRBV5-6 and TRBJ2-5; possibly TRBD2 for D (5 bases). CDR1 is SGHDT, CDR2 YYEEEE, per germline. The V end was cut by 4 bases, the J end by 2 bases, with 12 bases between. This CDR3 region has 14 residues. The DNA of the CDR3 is TGTGCCAGCAGCCCAGGACCGGGACAAGAGACCCAGTACTTC. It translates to CASSPGPGQETQYF.